This T cell receptor (beta chain) stems from a study of blood T cell repertoires in COVID-19. The overall study: Samples representing acute and convalescent COVID-19 were sourced from the United States, Italy and Spain. T cells, B-cell-depleted T cells, or PBMCs supplied cDNA or gDNA.

Per the authors' pipeline: Amplification with reference gene primers provided the estimates of nucleated cell counts. Using immunoSEQ multiplex PCR, the repertoire was profiled, and TCRdb retains in-frame clones only, with some absent. The V and J calls and clone size come from that table; D and trimming were worked out from the DNA. Of over 30,000 clones in the sample, approximately 82% were seen once. CDR1 SGHRS and CDR2 YFSETQ come from the germline V gene. CDR3 length: 16 residues. Trimming shortened V by 6 bases and J by 0 bases, and 13 bases separated the two germline ends. Sequencing was done on a sample of peripheral blood. This clonotype originated in a man older than 75 with active or convalescent COVID-19. The chain has TRBV5-1 and TRBJ2-6, with D maybe TRBD2 (5 bases). The CDR3 reads CASNRGRDSGANVLTF. The CDR3 DNA sequence: TGCGCCAGCAATAGAGGACGGGACTCTGGGGCCAACGTCCTGACTTTC. Looking up the rest from reference TRBV5-1 and TRBJ2-6 gives the full variable domain: KAGVTQTPRYLIKTRGQQVTLSCSPISGHRSVSWYQQTPGQGLQFLFEYFSETQRNKGNFPGRFSGRQFSNSRSEMNVSTLELGDSALYLCASNRGRDSGANVLTFGAGSRLTVL.